This TCR beta chain was identified during a study of blood T cell repertoires in COVID-19. Study background: COVID-19 samples, acute and convalescent, were from the United States, Italy and Spain. From T cells, B-cell-depleted T cells, or PBMCs came the material, which was cDNA or gDNA.

Between the trimmed V and J ends, which lost 2 bases and 8 bases, there was a span of 12 bases. The CDR3 totals 14 residues. From germline, CDR1 is SGHDN and CDR2 FVKESK. In the source study's methods: How many nucleated cells were present was estimated from reference gene primer amplification. Sequenced by immunoSEQ multiplex PCR; TCRdb stores in-frame clones only, minus some. For V, J and clone size, that table is used; D and trimming come from the DNA. The sample shows around 170,000 clones, over 80% of them seen only once. Sample: peripheral blood. This sequence joins TRBV14 and TRBJ2-2; D perhaps matches TRBD2 (5 bases). The sequence derives from a man between 65 and 85 years old who had recovered from COVID-19. In DNA, the CDR3 is TGTGCCAGCAGCCAACAGCTCAGGACTGGGGAGCTGTTTTTT. As protein: CASSQQLRTGELFF.